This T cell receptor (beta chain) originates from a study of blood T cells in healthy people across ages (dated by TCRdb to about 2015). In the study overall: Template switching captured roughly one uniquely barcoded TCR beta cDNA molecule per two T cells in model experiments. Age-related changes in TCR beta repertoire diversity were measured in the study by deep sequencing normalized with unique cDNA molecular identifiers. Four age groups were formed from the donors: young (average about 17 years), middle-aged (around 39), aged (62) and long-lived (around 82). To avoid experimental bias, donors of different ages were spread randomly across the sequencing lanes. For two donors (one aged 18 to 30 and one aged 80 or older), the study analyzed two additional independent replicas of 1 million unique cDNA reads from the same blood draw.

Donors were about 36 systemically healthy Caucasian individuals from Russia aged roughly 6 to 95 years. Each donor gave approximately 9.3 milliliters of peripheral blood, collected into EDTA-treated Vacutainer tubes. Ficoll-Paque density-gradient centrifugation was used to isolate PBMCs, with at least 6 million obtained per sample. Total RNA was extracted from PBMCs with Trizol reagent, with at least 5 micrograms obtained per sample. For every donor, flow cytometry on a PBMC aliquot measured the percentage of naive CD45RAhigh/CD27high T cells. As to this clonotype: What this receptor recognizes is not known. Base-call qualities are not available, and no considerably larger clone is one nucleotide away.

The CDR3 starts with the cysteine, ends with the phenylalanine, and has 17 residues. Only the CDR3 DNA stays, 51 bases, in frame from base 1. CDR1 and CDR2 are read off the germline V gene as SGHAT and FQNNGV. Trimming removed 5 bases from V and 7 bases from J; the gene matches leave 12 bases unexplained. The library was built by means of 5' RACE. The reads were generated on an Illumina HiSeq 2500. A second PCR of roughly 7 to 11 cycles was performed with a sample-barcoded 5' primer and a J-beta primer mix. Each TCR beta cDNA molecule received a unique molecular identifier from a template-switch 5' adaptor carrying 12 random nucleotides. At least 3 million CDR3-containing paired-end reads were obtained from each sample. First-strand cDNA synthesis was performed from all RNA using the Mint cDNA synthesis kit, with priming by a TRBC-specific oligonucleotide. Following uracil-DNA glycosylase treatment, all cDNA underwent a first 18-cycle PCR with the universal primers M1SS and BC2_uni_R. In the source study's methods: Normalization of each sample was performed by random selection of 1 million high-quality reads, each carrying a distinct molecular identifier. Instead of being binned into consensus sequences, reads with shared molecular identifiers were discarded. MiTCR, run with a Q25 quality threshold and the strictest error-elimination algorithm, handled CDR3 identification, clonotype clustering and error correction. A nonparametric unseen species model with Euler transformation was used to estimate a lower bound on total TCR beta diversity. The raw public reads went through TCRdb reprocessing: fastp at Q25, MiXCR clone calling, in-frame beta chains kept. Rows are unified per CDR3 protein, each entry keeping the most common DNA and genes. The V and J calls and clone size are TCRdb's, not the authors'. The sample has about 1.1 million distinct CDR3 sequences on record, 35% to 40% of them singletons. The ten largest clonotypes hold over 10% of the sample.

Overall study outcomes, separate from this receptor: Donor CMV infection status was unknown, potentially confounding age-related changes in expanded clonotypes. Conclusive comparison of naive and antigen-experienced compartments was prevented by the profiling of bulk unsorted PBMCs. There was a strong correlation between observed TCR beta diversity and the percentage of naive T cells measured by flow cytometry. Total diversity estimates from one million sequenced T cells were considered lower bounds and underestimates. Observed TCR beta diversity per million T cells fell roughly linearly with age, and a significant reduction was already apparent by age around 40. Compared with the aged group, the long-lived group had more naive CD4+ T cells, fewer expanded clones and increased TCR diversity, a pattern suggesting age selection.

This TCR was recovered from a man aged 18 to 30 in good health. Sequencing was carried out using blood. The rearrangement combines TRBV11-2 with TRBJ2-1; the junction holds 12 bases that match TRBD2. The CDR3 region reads CASSPLAGGLISNEQFF. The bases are TGTGCCAGCAGCCCTCTAGCGGGAGGGCTTATTTCGAATGAGCAGTTCTTC.